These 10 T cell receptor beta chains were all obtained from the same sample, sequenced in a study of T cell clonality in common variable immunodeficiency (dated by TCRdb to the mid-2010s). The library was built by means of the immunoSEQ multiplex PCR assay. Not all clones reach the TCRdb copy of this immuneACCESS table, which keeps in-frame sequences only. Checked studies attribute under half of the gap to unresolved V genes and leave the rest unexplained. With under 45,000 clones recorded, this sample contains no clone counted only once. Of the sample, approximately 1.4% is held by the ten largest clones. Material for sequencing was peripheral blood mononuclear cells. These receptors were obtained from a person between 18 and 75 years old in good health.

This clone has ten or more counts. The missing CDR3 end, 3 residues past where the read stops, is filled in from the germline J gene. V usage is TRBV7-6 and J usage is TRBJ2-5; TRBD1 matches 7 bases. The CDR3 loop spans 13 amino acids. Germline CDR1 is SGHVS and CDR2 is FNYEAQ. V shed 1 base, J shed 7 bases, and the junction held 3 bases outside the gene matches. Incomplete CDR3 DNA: TGTGCCAGCAGCTTAGTTCGGACAGGGACC. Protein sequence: CASSLVRTGT. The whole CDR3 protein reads CASSLVRTGTQYF.

Incomplete CDR3 DNA: TGCAGCGTTGGGCACAATGAC. This translates into CSVGHND. The entire CDR3 reads CSVGHNDYTF. The chain carries TRBV29-1 and TRBJ1-2; D not certain. From the germline J gene comes the end of the CDR3, since the read stops 3 residues before it. This CDR3 comprises 10 residues. Per germline, CDR1 SQVTM and CDR2 ANQGSEA.

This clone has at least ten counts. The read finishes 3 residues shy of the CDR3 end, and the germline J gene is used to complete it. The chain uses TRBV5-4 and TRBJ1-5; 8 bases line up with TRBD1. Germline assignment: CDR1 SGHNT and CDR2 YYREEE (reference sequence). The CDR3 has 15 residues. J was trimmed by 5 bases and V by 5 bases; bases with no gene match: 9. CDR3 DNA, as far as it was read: TGTGCCAGCAGTTCCATGGACAGGGAAGATCAGCCC. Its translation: CASSSMDREDQP. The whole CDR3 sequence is CASSSMDREDQPQHF.

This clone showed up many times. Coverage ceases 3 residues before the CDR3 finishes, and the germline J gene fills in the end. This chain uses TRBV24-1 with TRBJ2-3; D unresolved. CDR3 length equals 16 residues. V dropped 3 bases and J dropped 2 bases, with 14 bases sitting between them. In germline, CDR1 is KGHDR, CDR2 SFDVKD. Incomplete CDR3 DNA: TGTGCCACCAGTGATCCCTCAGGTAGATACACAGATACG. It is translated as CATSDPSGRYTDT. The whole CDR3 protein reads CATSDPSGRYTDTQYF.

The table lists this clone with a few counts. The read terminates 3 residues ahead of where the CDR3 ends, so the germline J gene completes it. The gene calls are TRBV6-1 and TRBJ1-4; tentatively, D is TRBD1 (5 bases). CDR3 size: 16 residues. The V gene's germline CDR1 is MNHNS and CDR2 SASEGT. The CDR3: CASSEAPRGYNSPLFF. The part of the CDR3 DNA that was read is TGTGCCAGCAGTGAAGCCCCCCGGGGGTATAATTCACCA.

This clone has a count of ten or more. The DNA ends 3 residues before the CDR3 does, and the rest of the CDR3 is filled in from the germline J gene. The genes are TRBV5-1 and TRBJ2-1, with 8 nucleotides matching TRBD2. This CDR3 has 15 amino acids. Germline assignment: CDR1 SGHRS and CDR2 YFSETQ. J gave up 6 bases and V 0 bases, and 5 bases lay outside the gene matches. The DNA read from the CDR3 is TGCGCCAGCAGCTTGGGTAGCGGGAAGAGCAATGAG. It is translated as CASSLGSGKSNE. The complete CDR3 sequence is CASSLGSGKSNEQFF.

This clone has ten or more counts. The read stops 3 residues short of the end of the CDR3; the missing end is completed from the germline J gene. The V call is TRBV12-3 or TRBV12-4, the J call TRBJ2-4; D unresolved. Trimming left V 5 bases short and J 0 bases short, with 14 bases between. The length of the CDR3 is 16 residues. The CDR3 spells CASSPPLRLAKNIQYF. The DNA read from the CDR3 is TGTGCCAGCAGTCCCCCGCTGCGTCTAGCCAAAAACATT.

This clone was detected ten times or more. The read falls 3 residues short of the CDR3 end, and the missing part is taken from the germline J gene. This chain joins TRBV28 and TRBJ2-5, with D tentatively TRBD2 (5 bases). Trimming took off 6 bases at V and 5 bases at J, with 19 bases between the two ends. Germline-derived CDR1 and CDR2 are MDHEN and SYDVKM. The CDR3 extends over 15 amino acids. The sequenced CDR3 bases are TGTGCCAGCAGCACCAGCGGTTTAGTCATGGAGACC. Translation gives CASSTSGLVMET. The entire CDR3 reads CASSTSGLVMETQYF.

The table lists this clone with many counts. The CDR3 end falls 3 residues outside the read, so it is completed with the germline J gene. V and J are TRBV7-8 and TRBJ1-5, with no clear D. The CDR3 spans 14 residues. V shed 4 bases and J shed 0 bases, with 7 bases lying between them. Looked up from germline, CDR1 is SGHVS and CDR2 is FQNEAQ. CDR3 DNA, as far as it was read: TGTGCCAGCAGCTCCCGACATAGCAATCAGCCC. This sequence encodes CASSSRHSNQP. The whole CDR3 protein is CASSSRHSNQPQHF.

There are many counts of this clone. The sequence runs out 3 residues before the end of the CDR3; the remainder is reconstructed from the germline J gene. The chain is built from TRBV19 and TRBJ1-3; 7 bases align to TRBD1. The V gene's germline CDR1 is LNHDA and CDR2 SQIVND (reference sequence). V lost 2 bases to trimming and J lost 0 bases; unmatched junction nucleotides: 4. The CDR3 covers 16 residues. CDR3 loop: CASSIIGTVSGNTIYF. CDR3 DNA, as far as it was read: TGTGCCAGTAGTATAATCGGGACAGTCTCTGGAAACACC.